The following is a T cell receptor beta chain sequence with its context. What it binds is unknown. Other DNA sequences from this sample encode an identical CDR3 as well. This CDR3 contains 15 residues. With 0 bases removed from V and 5 bases from J, the gap between germline ends came to 14 bases. Germline CDR1 is SGDLS and CDR2 is YYNGEE. The data were taken from a study of shared clonotypes between healthy human individuals. Whole-study results and caveats: Unshared clonotypes carried lower generation probabilities than those common to all four donors. Naive subsets, compared against memory subsets, generally had larger estimated richness values. Sharing across a handful of donors was seen in 4.5% to 5.5% of naive CD4 clonotypes.

TCRdb's table, derived via immunoSEQ multiplex PCR, lists solely in-frame clones and lacks some. This table has approximately 2,000,000 clones, about 90% appearing once. Naive CD45RA+ and memory CD45RA-negative subsets were split from CD4+ cells. The chain couples TRBV9 to TRBJ2-5; maybe TRBD1 (6 bases). This clonotype originated in a young man in good health. Some clones in this sample may be carry-over from other donors' samples. The specimen sequenced was naive CD4+ T cells from PBMCs. The subset is: CD45RA+ positively selected. DNA for the CDR3: TGTGCCAGCAGCGTAGTTCAGGGGCCGGGGGAGACCCAGTACTTC. It is translated as CASSVVQGPGETQYF.